This entry lists 26 T cell receptor beta chains sequenced from one sample in a study of T-cell memory formation after mild COVID-19. TCRdb re-analysed the 5' RACE reads in MiXCR, keeping a single row per CDR3 protein. The sample includes about 400,000 distinct CDR3 sequences, around 24% of them seen just once. The sample consisted of PBMCs or a T cell subset sorted from them (not recorded which). The receptors stem from an adult woman who had mild COVID-19 (a few samples of this study predate the infection). Cell type and time point are not known.

V gene TRBV12-3 or TRBV12-4 combines with J gene TRBJ2-3; tentative D call: TRBD2 (6 bases). The CDR3 has 17 residues. Trimming pared 5 bases from V and 2 bases from J, leaving 20 bases between. The CDR3 sequence: CASSPPAGRLLTDTQYF. The CDR3 region has the DNA TGTGCCAGCAGTCCCCCCGCGGGGAGACTTCTCACAGATACGCAGTATTTT.

This rearrangement joins TRBV4-1 to TRBJ2-5, with a tentative D call TRBD1 (5 bases). The CDR3 is 14 residues long. Trimming cost V 0 bases and J 2 bases, with 7 bases left between them. CDR1 and CDR2 from the germline V gene are MGHRA and YSYEKL. The CDR3 sequence: CASSQEGQQETQYF. The CDR3 DNA is TGCGCCAGCAGCCAAGAGGGGCAGCAAGAGACCCAGTACTTC.

V is TRBV6-5 and J is TRBJ1-1; D gene unclear. The V end was cut by 5 bases, the J end by 5 bases, with 12 bases between. In germline, CDR1 is MNHEY, CDR2 SVGAGI. The CDR3 is made up of 13 amino acids. The CDR3 bases are TGTGCCAGCAGTAGGTTAAGGGATACTGAAGCTTTCTTT. Translation gives CASSRLRDTEAFF.

This clonotype was counted a few times. V and J are TRBV7-3 and TRBJ2-4, with D perhaps matching TRBD1 or TRBD2 (5 bases each). The CDR3 has 15 amino acids. V lost 5 bases and J lost 6, with 17 bases in between. The V gene's germline CDR1 is SGHTA and CDR2 FQGTGA. The CDR3 is CASSPRGGSSNIQYF. The CDR3 coding sequence is TGTGCCAGCAGCCCCCGTGGGGGATCATCAAACATTCAGTACTTC.

This clonotype was found a few times. V and J are TRBV6-2 or TRBV6-3 and TRBJ2-7; either TRBD1 or TRBD2 may fit D (5 bases each). Germline CDR1 MNHEY, CDR2 SVGEGT. Trimming took 7 bases from V and 3 from J, leaving 25 bases between them. The CDR3 consists of 17 residues. The CDR3 DNA sequence: TGTGCCAGCACCTACCGCCCGAGAACAAAGGGGAGCTACGAGCAGTACTTC. It encodes CASTYRPRTKGSYEQYF.

V and J are TRBV7-9 and TRBJ2-3; a possible D gene is TRBD1 (6 bases). V gave up 0 bases and J gave up 4 bases, with 11 bases separating them. The CDR3 sequence is 15 residues long. Germline assignment: CDR1 SEHNR and CDR2 FQNEAQ (reference sequence). CDR3: CASSLAYSGADTQYF. For the CDR3, the DNA is TGTGCCAGCAGCTTAGCCTACTCAGGGGCAGATACGCAGTATTTT.

The gene calls are TRBV6-2 or TRBV6-3 and TRBJ1-2; D unresolved. Trimming took off 5 bases at V and 4 bases at J, with 11 bases between the two ends. Germline V gene data show CDR1 as MNHEY and CDR2 as SVGEGT. The CDR3 is 13 residues long. The CDR3 loop is CASSEHGAYGYTF. The CDR3 coding sequence is TGTGCCAGCAGTGAACACGGAGCCTATGGCTACACCTTC.

The chain links TRBV6-6 to TRBJ2-5, with TRBD1 identical over 7 bases. The CDR3 is 16 amino acids. V was pared by 5 bases and J by 5 bases, with 14 bases of the junction left unmatched. Germline V gene lookup returns CDR1 MNHNY and CDR2 SVGAGI (reference sequence). In nucleotides, the CDR3 is TGTGCCAGCAGTAAGGGACAGTCAATCTCCCTTGAGACCCAGTACTTC. The encoded protein is CASSKGQSISLETQYF.

This clonotype was picked up a small number of times. The genes are TRBV5-1 and TRBJ2-1; 11 bases match TRBD2. Germline V gene lookup returns CDR1 SGHRS and CDR2 YFSETQ. With V trimmed by 0 bases and J by 15 bases, 8 bases remained unmatched. The CDR3 is made up of 14 amino acids. In DNA form, the CDR3 reads TGCGCCAGCAGCTTGGGCACTAGCGGGAGCCTGAGGTTCTTC. It translates to CASSLGTSGSLRFF.

The chain has TRBV5-1 and TRBJ2-5; 9 positions match TRBD1. The CDR3 spans 15 residues. With 5 bases clipped from V and 3 bases from J, the junction kept 8 bases outside the gene matches. CDR1 is SGHRS and CDR2 is YFSETQ in the germline V gene. The CDR3 here is CASRVQGALEETQYF. The CDR3, as DNA: TGCGCCAGCAGGGTACAGGGGGCACTAGAAGAGACCCAGTACTTC.

This clonotype was seen only a few times. The chain has TRBV12-3 or TRBV12-4 and TRBJ1-1; no firm D call. V lost 3 bases, J lost 4 bases, and 9 bases lay in between. The CDR3 has 13 amino acids. The chain's CDR3 is CASSLGVATEAFF. Here the CDR3 DNA reads TGTGCCAGCAGTTTGGGAGTCGCCACTGAAGCTTTCTTT.

The sample holds one count of this clonotype. The chain links TRBV12-3 or TRBV12-4 to TRBJ2-3, with no clear D. The CDR3 has 16 amino acids. The V end was cut by 4 bases, the J end by 2 bases, with 16 bases between. CDR3 region: CASSSWGSAHTDTQYF. Written as DNA, the CDR3 is TGTGCCAGCAGTTCTTGGGGTTCAGCACACACAGATACGCAGTATTTT.

The chain has TRBV9 and TRBJ2-5; a weak D match, TRBD2 (7 bases). This CDR3 contains 14 residues. V was clipped by 8 bases and J by 1 base, with 15 bases between them. CDR1 is SGDLS and CDR2 is YYNGEE in the germline V gene. The CDR3 DNA reads TGTGCCAGTACCGGGGGGCAGTTCCAAGAGACCCAGTACTTC. Protein sequence: CASTGGQFQETQYF.

This clonotype was recorded a few times. The chain is built from TRBV20-1 and TRBJ2-2, with D unresolved. The V end was cut by 1 base, the J end by 7 bases, with 7 bases between. The CDR3 is 12 residues long. CDR1 and CDR2 (germline): DFQATT, SNEGSKA (reference sequence). The CDR3 region has the DNA TGCAGTGCTAGAGTTTTGGGCGGGGAGCTGTTTTTT. It yields the protein CSARVLGGELFF.

The chain uses TRBV20-1 and TRBJ2-5, with 7 bases lining up with TRBD2. The V gene's germline CDR1 is DFQATT and CDR2 SNEGSKA (reference sequence). V trimming: 2 bases; J trimming: 5 bases; junction bases outside the gene matches: 8. The CDR3 is 14 residues long. The CDR3 DNA sequence: TGCAGTGCTAGAACGGGGAGGGCCGTGGAGACCCAGTACTTC. It specifies CSARTGRAVETQYF.

The chain uses TRBV7-6 and TRBJ2-5; D is undetermined. Germline CDR1 SGHVS, CDR2 FNYEAQ. The CDR3 consists of 14 residues. Trimming took off 2 bases at V and 3 bases at J, with 10 bases between the two ends. The CDR3 reads CASSLLGLKETQYF. The DNA of the CDR3 is TGTGCCAGCAGCTTACTAGGGTTGAAAGAGACCCAGTACTTC.

This clonotype was detected only a few times. This chain connects TRBV9 to TRBJ2-7, with TRBD2 matching over 11 bases. V lost 5 bases, J lost 1 base, and 11 bases stayed unmatched. The CDR3 spans 17 residues. CDR1 and CDR2 (germline): SGDLS, YYNGEE. CDR3 loop: CASRRTSGSPPSYEQYF. The DNA for the CDR3 is TGTGCCAGCAGGCGAACTAGCGGGAGCCCTCCGTCCTACGAGCAGTACTTC. Complete variable domain (other parts from reference TRBV9 and TRBJ2-7): DSGVTQTPKHLITATGQRVTLRCSPRSGDLSVYWYQQSLDQGLQFLIQYYNGEERAKGNILERFSAQQFPDLHSELNLSSLELGDSALYFCASRRTSGSPPSYEQYFGPGTRLTVT.

This clonotype appeared a few times. This chain uses TRBV4-2 with TRBJ2-1; 9 bases line up with TRBD2. From germline, CDR1 is LGHNA and CDR2 YNFKEQ. The ends lost 2 bases at V and 9 bases at J; junction bases unmatched: 11. The CDR3 has 16 amino acids. Here the CDR3 reads CASSQSPGLALGEQFF. The CDR3 DNA reads as TGTGCCAGCAGCCAATCCCCGGGACTAGCCTTAGGTGAGCAGTTCTTC.

The chain has TRBV6-5 and TRBJ2-1, with 12 nucleotides matching TRBD2. The germline V gene encodes CDR1 MNHEY and CDR2 SVGAGI. The CDR3 extends over 15 amino acids. Losses at the gene ends were 4 bases for V and 5 bases for J; bases not matched to a gene: 3. The CDR3 is CASSSSGGGNNEQFF. CDR3 bases: TGTGCCAGCAGTTCTAGCGGGGGGGGTAACAATGAGCAGTTCTTC.

This clonotype was picked up a small number of times. The chain carries TRBV5-1 and TRBJ2-3; D is uncertain. Trimming took 2 bases from V and 2 from J, leaving 15 bases between them. CDR3 length equals 16 residues. Germline V gene data show CDR1 as SGHRS and CDR2 as YFSETQ. CDR3 residues: CASSLLGTQLTDTQYF. CDR3 in DNA: TGCGCCAGCAGCTTATTAGGAACCCAGCTCACAGATACGCAGTATTTT.

This clonotype has just a few counts. The CDR3 spells CASSLPPGARETQYF. CDR3 in DNA: TGTGCCAGCAGTTTACCCCCGGGGGCCAGGGAGACCCAGTACTTC. The chain uses TRBV28 and TRBJ2-5, with D possibly being TRBD1 or TRBD2 (6 bases each). The CDR3 extends over 15 amino acids. Germline-derived CDR1 and CDR2 are MDHEN and SYDVKM. Trimming pared 2 bases from V and 5 bases from J, leaving 15 bases between.

This clonotype has a handful of counts. V gene TRBV24-1 combines with J gene TRBJ2-3; 11 bases map to TRBD1. The CDR3 is 16 residues long. The germline CDR1 and CDR2 sequences are KGHDR and SFDVKD. Trimming at V came to 2 bases and at J to 6 bases, leaving 6 bases not matched to a gene. CDR3 residues: CATSDSGQGEGDTQYF. CDR3 in DNA: TGTGCCACCAGTGATTCGGGACAGGGGGAAGGTGATACGCAGTATTTT.

This clonotype was counted a few times. The genes are TRBV24-1 and TRBJ1-1, with D uncertain. The CDR3 loop spans 14 amino acids. Deletions cut 5 bases from V and 0 bases from J, with 9 bases between. The germline V gene encodes CDR1 KGHDR and CDR2 SFDVKD. The CDR3 coding sequence is TGTGCCACCAGTGTGGGAGGCATGAACACTGAAGCTTTCTTT. The encoded protein is CATSVGGMNTEAFF.

Notes on this clonotype: At one end, the junction sequence differs from germline, possibly due to a read error. The chain joins TRBV27 to TRBJ2-3; 10 nucleotides align to TRBD1. The CDR3 extends over 16 amino acids. Germline V gene lookup returns CDR1 MNHEY and CDR2 SMNVEV (reference sequence). The CDR3 protein is CASGFPMTGGFSTQYF. The CDR3 DNA sequence: TGTGCCAGCGGTTTTCCAATGACAGGGGGCTTTAGTACGCAGTATTTT.

The rearrangement links TRBV27 to TRBJ2-1, with 11 bases lining up with TRBD2. Per germline, CDR1 MNHEY and CDR2 SMNVEV (reference sequence). The CDR3 loop spans 15 amino acids. Trimming at V came to 5 bases and at J to 6 bases, leaving 6 bases not matched to a gene. The CDR3, as DNA: TGTGCCAGCAGTCGTGGTAGCGGGAGGGTCAATGAGCAGTTCTTC. This sequence encodes CASSRGSGRVNEQFF.

The chain carries TRBV3-1 and TRBJ2-1, with a tentative D call TRBD2 (6 bases). Deletions cut 3 bases from V and 9 bases from J, with 15 bases between. CDR1 LGHDT and CDR2 YNNKEL come from the germline V gene (reference sequence). The CDR3 consists of 14 residues. The CDR3 sequence is CASSQKGLGREQFF. The CDR3 bases are TGTGCCAGCAGCCAGAAGGGACTGGGGCGTGAGCAGTTCTTC.